Presented here are 11 T cell receptor beta chains from one specimen sequenced in a study of Ad26.COV2.S vaccination and SARS-CoV-2 variants. Repertoires were generated with immunoSEQ multiplex PCR, while TCRdb's copy carries only in-frame clones and drops some. The sample contains 300,000 to 500,000 clones, 75% to 90% of which appear only once. Specified treatment: approximately 18 received Ad26.COV2.S at low or high dose, single or two shots; about 5 received placebo; per-sample allocation not given. Vaccine and placebo recipients were sampled on day 63 after the first injection. The sequencing used peripheral blood, collected in a trial of Ad26.COV2.S vaccine versus placebo. The receptors originated from a person aged 18-65 years who received the Ad26.COV2.S COVID-19 vaccine or a placebo.

This chain joins TRBV28 and TRBJ1-2; possibly TRBD1 for D (5 bases). The V gene lost 2 bases and the J gene lost 2 bases, with 12 bases spanning the gap. CDR3 size: 15 residues. Germline V gene sequence: CDR1 MDHEN, CDR2 SYDVKM. The CDR3 DNA follows: TGTGCCAGCAGTTTAAAGCTGGCAGGGAACTATGGCTACACCTTC. Its protein product is CASSLKLAGNYGYTF.

The chain links TRBV5-1 to TRBJ1-4; D is perhaps TRBD1 (6 bases). Trimming took off 0 bases at V and 4 bases at J, with 10 bases between the two ends. Germline CDR1 SGHRS, CDR2 YFSETQ. This CDR3 has 15 residues. The DNA for the CDR3 is TGCGCCAGCAGCTTGGACGGACAGATTAATGAAAAACTGTTTTTT. Its translation is CASSLDGQINEKLFF.

DNA for the CDR3: TGTGCCAGTAGTATAGGTCAGGGTGTGAAGACCCAGTACTTC. Its translation: CASSIGQGVKTQYF. The chain combines TRBV19 with TRBJ2-5; tentative D call: TRBD1 (5 bases). The CDR3 totals 14 residues. Germline CDR1 is LNHDA and CDR2 is SQIVND (reference sequence). Between the trimmed V and J ends, which lost 1 base and 6 bases, there was a span of 12 bases.

The chain has TRBV5-4 and TRBJ1-1; D unresolved. CDR1 SGHNT and CDR2 YYREEE come from the germline V gene (reference sequence). Trimming removed 1 base at V and 3 bases at J, with 7 bases between. The CDR3 is 13 amino acids. The DNA of the CDR3 is TGTGCCAGCAGCTTGTTCCGGGACACTGAAGCTTTCTTT. Amino acid sequence: CASSLFRDTEAFF.

The chain recombines TRBV4-1 with TRBJ1-3; D is perhaps TRBD1 (6 bases). The V end lost 1 base, the J end lost 5 bases, and 18 bases lay between the germline ends. This CDR3 has 17 residues. CDR1 is MGHRA, CDR2 YSYEKL, per germline. The CDR3 region is CASSQAVLDRTRNTIYF. The CDR3 nucleotides read TGCGCCAGCAGCCAAGCGGTTTTGGACAGAACTCGAAACACCATATATTTT.

This chain links TRBV6-1 with TRBJ2-1; TRBD1 might be the D (5 bases). Trimming removed 4 bases at V and 9 bases at J, with 22 bases between. This CDR3 region has 16 residues. Germline assignment: CDR1 MNHNS and CDR2 SASEGT. CDR3 bases: TGTGCCAGCAGTGCCCCGCCGACAGTCCTCGGTTTTGAGCAGTTCTTC. As protein: CASSAPPTVLGFEQFF.

The J gene is TRBJ1-1, the V gene TRBV13; D gene unclear. Germline V gene lookup returns CDR1 PRHDT and CDR2 FYEKMQ (reference sequence). The V and J ends lost 5 bases and 9 bases respectively, with 19 bases between them. This CDR3 is 14 amino acids long. The CDR3 DNA follows: TGTGCCAGCAGCCCGGAATCGTGGGAAAATAAAGCTTTCTTT. It encodes CASSPESWENKAFF. The full variable domain, completed using reference TRBV13 and TRBJ1-1, is AAGVIQSPRHLIKEKRETATLKCYPIPRHDTVYWYQQGPGQDPQFLISFYEKMQSDKGSIPDRFSAQQFSDYHSELNMSSLELGDSALYFCASSPESWENKAFFGQGTRLTVV.

V and J are TRBV4-1 and TRBJ2-7; the D gene could be TRBD1 or TRBD2 (6 bases each). In germline, CDR1 is MGHRA, CDR2 YSYEKL. The V end was cut by 1 base, the J end by 7 bases, with 11 bases between. The CDR3 is 13 amino acids. The CDR3 DNA follows: TGCGCCAGCAGCCAAGTAGGGGGGAGAGAGCAGTACTTC. Translating it yields CASSQVGGREQYF.

V gene TRBV6-4 combines with J gene TRBJ1-1; 8 nucleotides match TRBD1. The CDR3 totals 15 residues. The J segment lost 0 bases and the V segment lost 6 bases, leaving 6 bases of the junction unmatched. Germline values: CDR1 MRHNA, CDR2 SNTAGT. CDR3 DNA: TGTGCCAGCAGAGAGGTGGGACAGGTGAACACTGAAGCTTTCTTT. Its translation is CASREVGQVNTEAFF.

The CDR3 reads CASSFWGANEQFF. CDR3 nucleotide sequence: TGTGCCAGCAGTTTCTGGGGGGCCAATGAGCAGTTCTTC. The V call is TRBV12-3 or TRBV12-4, the J call TRBJ2-1; D is tentatively TRBD1 or TRBD2 (6 bases each). The V and J ends lost 3 bases and 6 bases respectively, with 9 bases between them. The CDR3 covers 13 residues.

The chain links TRBV3-1 (or the pseudogene TRBV3-2) to TRBJ1-1, with D possibly being TRBD1 (5 bases). CDR1 and CDR2 (germline): LGHDT, YNNKEL (reference sequence). V was shortened by 1 base and J by 5 bases, with 20 bases between the two germline ends. There are 17 residues in the CDR3. The CDR3 bases are TGTGCCAGCAGCCAAGTAGGAAAAAGGGATAGGGGAACTGAAGCTTTCTTT. This gives the protein CASSQVGKRDRGTEAFF.